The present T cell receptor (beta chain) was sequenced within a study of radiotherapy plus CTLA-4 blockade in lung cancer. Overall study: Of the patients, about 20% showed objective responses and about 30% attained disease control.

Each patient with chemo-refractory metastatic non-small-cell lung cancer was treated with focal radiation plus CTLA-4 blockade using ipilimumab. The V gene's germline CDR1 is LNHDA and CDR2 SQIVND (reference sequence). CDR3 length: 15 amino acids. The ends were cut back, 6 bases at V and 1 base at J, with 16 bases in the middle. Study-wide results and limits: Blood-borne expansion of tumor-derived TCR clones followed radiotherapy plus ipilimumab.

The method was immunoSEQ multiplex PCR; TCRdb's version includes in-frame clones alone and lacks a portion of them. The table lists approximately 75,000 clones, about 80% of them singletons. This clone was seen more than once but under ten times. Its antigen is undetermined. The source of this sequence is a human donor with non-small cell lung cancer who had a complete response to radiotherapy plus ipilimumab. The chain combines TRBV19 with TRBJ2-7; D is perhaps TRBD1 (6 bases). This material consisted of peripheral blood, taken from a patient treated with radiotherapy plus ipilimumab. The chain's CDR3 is CASSRGQPQSYEQYF. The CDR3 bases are TGTGCCAGTAGCCGAGGACAGCCCCAGTCCTACGAGCAGTACTTC.